The 20 T cell receptor beta chains below were found in one sample sequenced in a study of early T cells in non-severe SARS-CoV-2 infection (dated by TCRdb to the early 2020s). Receptor libraries were prepared by 5' RACE. The instrument was a NextSeq 500. TCRdb trimmed public reads at Q25 via fastp, called clones via MiXCR and kept in-frame beta chains. Rows matching on CDR3 protein sequence are summarized as one entry with the most common DNA and genes. For this sample the table gives 15,000 to 20,000 distinct CDR3 sequences, of which around 5.9% were detected only once. 6.3% of the sample lies in the top ten. Source material: whole blood. Receptor source: an adult who was a healthcare worker with PCR-confirmed SARS-CoV-2 infection or an uninfected control (not recorded which).

This clonotype was recorded at least ten times. The rearrangement uses TRBV4-1 and TRBJ2-7; D ambiguous. This CDR3 region has 13 residues. V was pared by 0 bases and J by 7 bases, with 10 bases between. Germline V CDR1 and CDR2: MGHRA, YSYEKL. CDR3 sequence reads: CASSQEDRSEQYF. CDR3 coding DNA: TGCGCCAGCAGCCAAGAAGACCGCTCTGAGCAGTACTTC.

On this clonotype: A much more abundant neighbour one base away suggests this may be a read error. This chain joins TRBV4-1 and TRBJ1-6; perhaps TRBD1 as D (5 bases). The CDR3 sequence is 15 residues long. Germline CDR1 reads MGHRA; CDR2 reads YSYEKL. CDR3 sequence reads: CTSSQEGRGNSPLHF. The CDR3 nucleotides are TGCACCAGCAGCCAAGAGGGACGAGGTAATTCACCCCTCCACTTT.

This clonotype was seen at least ten times. The J gene is TRBJ1-1, the V gene TRBV27; D not certain. This CDR3 contains 12 residues. Germline-derived CDR1 and CDR2 are MNHEY and SMNVEV (reference sequence). The ends were cut back, 4 bases at V and 7 bases at J, with 10 bases in the middle. Here the CDR3 reads CASSSPPDEAFF. CDR3 nucleotides: TGTGCCAGCAGTTCCCCCCCGGATGAAGCTTTCTTT.

This clonotype was observed a few times. J is TRBJ1-1 and V is TRBV5-1; no reliable D call. This CDR3 is built from 15 residues. The germline V gene has CDR1 SGHRS and CDR2 YFSETQ. The V gene lost 0 bases and the J gene lost 2 bases, with 11 bases spanning the gap. This chain's CDR3 is CASSLAFGVNTEAFF. The CDR3 DNA follows: TGCGCCAGCAGCTTGGCCTTTGGGGTAAACACTGAAGCTTTCTTT.

This chain links TRBV12-3 or TRBV12-4 with TRBJ2-7; TRBD1 matches at 8 bases. The CDR3 is made up of 14 amino acids. J lost 0 bases, V lost 4 bases, and 2 bases had no gene match. CDR3 bases: TGTGCCAGCAGTTGGACAGGGCCCTCCTACGAGCAGTACTTC. Protein: CASSWTGPSYEQYF.

The sample holds many counts of this clonotype. The rearrangement uses TRBV6-1 and TRBJ1-2; 8 nucleotides line up with TRBD1. CDR3 length: 15 residues. Germline values: CDR1 MNHNS, CDR2 SASEGT. V was clipped by 1 base and J by 7 bases; unmatched bases: 8. The CDR3 loop is CASSEGNSGGSGYTF. The DNA of the CDR3 is TGTGCCAGCAGTGAAGGAAACTCAGGGGGCAGTGGCTACACCTTC.

The chain employs TRBV5-1 and TRBJ1-3; D not resolved. Per germline, CDR1 SGHRS and CDR2 YFSETQ. Trimming took 1 base from V and 4 from J, leaving 12 bases between them. This CDR3 has 15 residues. The CDR3 region has the DNA TGCGCCAGCAGCTTGTCTCCGGGAACAGGAAACACCATATATTTT. Protein product: CASSLSPGTGNTIYF. The full variable domain, its missing parts supplied by reference TRBV5-1 and TRBJ1-3, is KAGVTQTPRYLIKTRGQQVTLSCSPISGHRSVSWYQQTPGQGLQFLFEYFSETQRNKGNFPGRFSGRQFSNSRSEMNVSTLELGDSALYLCASSLSPGTGNTIYFGEGSWLTVV.

By proportion, this clonotype is medium-sized. The chain recombines TRBV4-2 with TRBJ1-5; perhaps TRBD1 as D (6 bases). Germline loops: CDR1 LGHNA, CDR2 YNFKEQ. V was cut by 0 bases and J by 1 base, with 7 bases left in between. This CDR3 has 15 amino acids. In nucleotides, the CDR3 is TGTGCCAGCAGCCAAGATGGGGGCAGCAATCAGCCCCAGCATTTT. As protein: CASSQDGGSNQPQHF.

This clonotype was counted ten times or more. This sequence joins TRBV2 and TRBJ1-5; D is unresolved. The CDR3 totals 15 residues. Germline loops: CDR1 SNHLY, CDR2 FYNNEI. Trimming took 5 bases from V and 0 from J, leaving 11 bases between them. The CDR3 spells CASSLGSGSNQPQHF. CDR3 nucleotides: TGTGCCAGCAGTCTAGGCTCAGGTAGCAATCAGCCCCAGCATTTT. The full variable domain, with the rest looked up from reference TRBV2 and TRBJ1-5, is EPEVTQTPSHQVTQMGQEVILRCVPISNHLYFYWYRQILGQKVEFLVSFYNNEISEKSEIFDDQFSVERPDGSNFTLKIRSTKLEDSAMYFCASSLGSGSNQPQHFGDGTRLSIL.

This clonotype has only a few counts. The genes are TRBV7-8 and TRBJ2-2, with D perhaps TRBD1 or TRBD2 (5 bases each). CDR1 is SGHVS and CDR2 is FQNEAQ in the germline V gene. V dropped 7 bases and J dropped 6 bases, with 18 bases sitting between them. The CDR3 totals 15 residues. The CDR3: CASIGDRPLSGELFF. As DNA, the CDR3 is TGTGCCAGCATTGGGGACCGCCCTCTCTCCGGGGAGCTGTTTTTT.

The table lists this clonotype with many counts. The V gene is TRBV29-1, the J gene TRBJ2-3; no firm D call. Trimming took off 6 bases at V and 0 bases at J, with 10 bases between the two ends. Germline V gene lookup returns CDR1 SQVTM and CDR2 ANQGSEA. There are 13 residues in the CDR3. The CDR3 is CSVGITSTDTQYF. For the CDR3, the DNA is TGCAGCGTCGGTATTACTAGCACAGATACGCAGTATTTT.

This clonotype counts as medium-sized. CDR3 DNA: TGTGCCAGTAGTATCCCAGGTTTAGACAATCAGCCCCAGCATTTT. It translates to CASSIPGLDNQPQHF. This chain links TRBV19 with TRBJ1-5; no definite D call. The ends were cut back, 3 bases at V and 3 bases at J, with 12 bases in the middle. The CDR3 has 15 residues. The V gene's germline CDR1 is LNHDA and CDR2 SQIVND (reference sequence).

This clonotype was detected many times. The V gene is TRBV5-1, the J gene TRBJ2-3, with D perhaps TRBD1 or TRBD2 (5 bases each). This CDR3 is 16 amino acids long. Germline V lookup: CDR1 SGHRS, CDR2 YFSETQ. V dropped 0 bases and J dropped 4 bases, with 15 bases sitting between them. The chain's CDR3 is CASSLAVGMGADTQYF. The CDR3 nucleotides read TGCGCCAGCAGCTTGGCCGTCGGGATGGGGGCAGATACGCAGTATTTT.

This clonotype was counted at least ten times. V and J are TRBV19 and TRBJ2-1, with TRBD1 matching 7 bases. V was pared by 11 bases and J by 6 bases, with 4 bases of the junction left unmatched. CDR1 is LNHDA and CDR2 is SQIVND in the germline V gene (reference sequence). CDR3 size: 11 residues. Here the CDR3 reads CAAGDSNEQFF. DNA for the CDR3: TGTGCCGCCGGGGACAGCAATGAGCAGTTCTTC.

By share, this clonotype ranks as medium-sized. The gene calls are TRBV4-2 and TRBJ2-1, with 8 bases fitting TRBD2. The germline V gene encodes CDR1 LGHNA and CDR2 YNFKEQ. This CDR3 has 17 residues. J lost 2 bases, V lost 1 base, and 7 bases had no gene match. The CDR3 loop is CASSQVLTSATYNEQFF. The CDR3 DNA sequence: TGTGCCAGCAGCCAAGTGTTGACTAGCGCAACCTACAATGAGCAGTTCTTC.

In this sample, this clonotype turned up many times. The chain couples TRBV14 to TRBJ2-5; D possibly corresponds to TRBD2 (6 bases). V was cut by 6 bases and J by 1 base, with 9 bases left in between. This CDR3 is 13 amino acids long. Germline V gene sequence: CDR1 SGHDN, CDR2 FVKESK. The CDR3 region is CASSRGAQETQYF. Here the CDR3 DNA reads TGTGCCAGCAGTCGCGGGGCCCAAGAGACCCAGTACTTC.

In this sample, this clonotype turned up many times. CDR3 in amino acids: CASSLGPQVLETQYF. The CDR3, as DNA: TGTGCCAGCAGCTTAGGACCGCAGGTCTTGGAGACCCAGTACTTC. V usage is TRBV11-2 and J usage is TRBJ2-5, with D unresolved. Trimming took off 1 base at V and 5 bases at J, with 14 bases between the two ends. The CDR3 is made up of 15 amino acids. Germline V gives CDR1 SGHAT, CDR2 FQNNGV.

The sample holds many counts of this clonotype. The V call is TRBV5-1, the J call TRBJ2-7, with 11 bases identical to TRBD1. Germline V CDR1 and CDR2: SGHRS, YFSETQ. Trimming cost V 0 bases and J 5 bases; bases outside gene matches: 1. The CDR3 extends over 14 amino acids. CDR3 loop: CASSLGTGGHEQYF. CDR3 in DNA: TGCGCCAGCAGCTTGGGGACAGGGGGCCACGAGCAGTACTTC.

Ten or more counts support this clonotype. The chain links TRBV6-2 or TRBV6-3 to TRBJ1-5; D is unresolved. With 6 bases removed from V and 5 bases from J, the gap between germline ends came to 14 bases. Germline CDR1 MNHEY, CDR2 SVGEGT. The CDR3 is 14 amino acids. In DNA form, the CDR3 reads TGTGCCAGCAGAAAGCCGGGAATGGATCAGCCCCAGCATTTT. Its translation is CASRKPGMDQPQHF.

This clonotype is medium-sized (0.01 to 0.1%) within its sample. The chain combines TRBV7-8 with TRBJ2-4; 7 bases map to TRBD1. In germline, CDR1 is SGHVS, CDR2 FQNEAQ. This CDR3 has 14 amino acids. V lost 1 base to trimming and J lost 4 bases; unmatched junction nucleotides: 1. The CDR3 nucleotides are TGTGCCAGCAGCTTAGGGGGACAGAAAAACATTCAGTACTTC. It encodes CASSLGGQKNIQYF.